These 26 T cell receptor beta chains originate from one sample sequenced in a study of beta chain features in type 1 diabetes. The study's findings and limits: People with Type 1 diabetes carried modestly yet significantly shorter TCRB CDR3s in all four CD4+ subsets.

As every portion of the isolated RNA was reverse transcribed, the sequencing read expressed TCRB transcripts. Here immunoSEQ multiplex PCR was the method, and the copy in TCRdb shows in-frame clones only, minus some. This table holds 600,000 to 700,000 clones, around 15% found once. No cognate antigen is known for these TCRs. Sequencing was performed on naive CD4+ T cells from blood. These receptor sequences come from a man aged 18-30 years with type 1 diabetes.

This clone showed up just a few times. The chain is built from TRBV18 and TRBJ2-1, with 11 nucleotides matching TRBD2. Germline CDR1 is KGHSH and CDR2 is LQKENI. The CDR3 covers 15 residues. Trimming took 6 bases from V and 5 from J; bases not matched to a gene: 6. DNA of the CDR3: TGTGCCAGCTCGCTCACTAGCGGGGGTAACAATGAGCAGTTCTTC. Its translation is CASSLTSGGNNEQFF.

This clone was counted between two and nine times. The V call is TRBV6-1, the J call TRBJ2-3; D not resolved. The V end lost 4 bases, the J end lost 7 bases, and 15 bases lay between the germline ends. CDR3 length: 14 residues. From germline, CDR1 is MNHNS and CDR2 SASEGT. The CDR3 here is CASSAGPSLHTQYF. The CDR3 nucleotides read TGTGCCAGCAGTGCCGGGCCCAGTCTTCATACGCAGTATTTT.

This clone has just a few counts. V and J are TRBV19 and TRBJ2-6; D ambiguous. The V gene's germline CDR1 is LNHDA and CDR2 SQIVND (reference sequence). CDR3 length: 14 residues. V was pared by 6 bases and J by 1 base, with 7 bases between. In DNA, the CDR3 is TGTGCCAGTAGACGTGAGTCTGGGGCCAACGTCCTGACTTTC. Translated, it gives CASRRESGANVLTF.

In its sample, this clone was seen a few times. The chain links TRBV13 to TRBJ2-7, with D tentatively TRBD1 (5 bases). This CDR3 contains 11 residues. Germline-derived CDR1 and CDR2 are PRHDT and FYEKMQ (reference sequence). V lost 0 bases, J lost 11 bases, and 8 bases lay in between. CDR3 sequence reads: CASSLGDTEYF. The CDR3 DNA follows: TGTGCCAGCAGCTTAGGGGACACGGAGTACTTC. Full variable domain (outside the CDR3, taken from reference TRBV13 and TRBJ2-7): AAGVIQSPRHLIKEKRETATLKCYPIPRHDTVYWYQQGPGQDPQFLISFYEKMQSDKGSIPDRFSAQQFSDYHSELNMSSLELGDSALYFCASSLGDTEYFGPGTRLTVT.

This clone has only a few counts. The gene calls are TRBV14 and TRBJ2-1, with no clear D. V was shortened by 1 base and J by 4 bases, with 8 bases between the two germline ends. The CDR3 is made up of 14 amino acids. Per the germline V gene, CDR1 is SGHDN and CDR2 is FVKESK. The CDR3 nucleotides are TGTGCCAGCAGCCAAGGGCAGTTTTACAATGAGCAGTTCTTC. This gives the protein CASSQGQFYNEQFF.

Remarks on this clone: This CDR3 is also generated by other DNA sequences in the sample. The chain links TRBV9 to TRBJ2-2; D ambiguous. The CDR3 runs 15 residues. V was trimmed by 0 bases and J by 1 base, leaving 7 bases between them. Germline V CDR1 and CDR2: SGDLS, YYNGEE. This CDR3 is CASSVASGNTGELFF. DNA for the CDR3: TGTGCCAGCAGCGTAGCATCAGGGAACACCGGGGAGCTGTTTTTT.

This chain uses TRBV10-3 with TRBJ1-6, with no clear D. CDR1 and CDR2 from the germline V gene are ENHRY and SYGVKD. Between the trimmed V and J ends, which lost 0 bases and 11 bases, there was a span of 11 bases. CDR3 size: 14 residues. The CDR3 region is CAISESEGLAPLHF. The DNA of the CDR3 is TGTGCCATCAGTGAGTCGGAGGGTCTAGCACCCCTCCACTTT.

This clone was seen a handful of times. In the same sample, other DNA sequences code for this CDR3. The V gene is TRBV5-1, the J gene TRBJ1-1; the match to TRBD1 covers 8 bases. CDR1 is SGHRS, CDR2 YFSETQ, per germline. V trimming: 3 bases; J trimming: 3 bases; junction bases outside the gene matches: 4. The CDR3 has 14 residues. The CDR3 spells CASSSQGEDTEAFF. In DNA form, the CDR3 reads TGCGCCAGCAGCTCACAGGGGGAAGACACTGAAGCTTTCTTT.

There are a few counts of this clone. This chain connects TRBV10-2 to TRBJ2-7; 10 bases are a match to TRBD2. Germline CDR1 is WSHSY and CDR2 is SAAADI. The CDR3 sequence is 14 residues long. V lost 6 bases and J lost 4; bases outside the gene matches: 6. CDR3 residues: CASREAGGPYEQYF. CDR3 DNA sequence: TGCGCCAGCAGGGAAGCGGGGGGGCCGTACGAGCAGTACTTC.

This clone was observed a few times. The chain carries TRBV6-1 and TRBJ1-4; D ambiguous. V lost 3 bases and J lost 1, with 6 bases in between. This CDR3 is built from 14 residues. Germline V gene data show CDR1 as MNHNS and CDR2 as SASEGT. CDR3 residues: CASSDMGTNEKLFF. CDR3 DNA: TGTGCCAGCAGTGATATGGGAACTAATGAAAAACTGTTTTTT.

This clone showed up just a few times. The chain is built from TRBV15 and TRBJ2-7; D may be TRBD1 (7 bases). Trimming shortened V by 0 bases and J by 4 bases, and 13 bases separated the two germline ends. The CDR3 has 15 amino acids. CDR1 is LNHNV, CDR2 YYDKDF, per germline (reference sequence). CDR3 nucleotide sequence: TGTGCCACCAGCAGAGATGCGGCAGGGGGGTACGAGCAGTACTTC. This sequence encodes CATSRDAAGGYEQYF.

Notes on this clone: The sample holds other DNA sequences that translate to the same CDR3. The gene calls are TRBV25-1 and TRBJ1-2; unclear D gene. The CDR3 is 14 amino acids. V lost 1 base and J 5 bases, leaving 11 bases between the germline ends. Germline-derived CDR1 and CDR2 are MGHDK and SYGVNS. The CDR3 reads CASSESGRSYGYTF. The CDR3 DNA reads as TGTGCCAGCAGTGAATCTGGACGGAGTTATGGCTACACCTTC.

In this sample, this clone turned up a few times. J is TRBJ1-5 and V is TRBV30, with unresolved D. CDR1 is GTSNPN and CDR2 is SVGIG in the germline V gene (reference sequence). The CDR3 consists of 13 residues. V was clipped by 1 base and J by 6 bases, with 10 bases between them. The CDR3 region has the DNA TGTGCCTGGAGTGCGGCGGTGGGTCAGCCCCAGCATTTT. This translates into CAWSAAVGQPQHF. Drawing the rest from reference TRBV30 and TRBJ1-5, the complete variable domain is SQTIHQWPATLVQPVGSPLSLECTVEGTSNPNLYWYRQAAGRGLQLLFYSVGIGQISSEVPQNLSASRPQDRQFILSSKKLLLSDSGFYLCAWSAAVGQPQHFGDGTRLSIL.

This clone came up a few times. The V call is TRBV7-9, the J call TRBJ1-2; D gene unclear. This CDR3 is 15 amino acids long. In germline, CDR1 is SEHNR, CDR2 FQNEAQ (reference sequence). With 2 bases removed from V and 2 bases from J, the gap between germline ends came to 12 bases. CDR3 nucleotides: TGTGCCAGCAGCTTACTCGCATTTACAAACTATGGCTACACCTTC. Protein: CASSLLAFTNYGYTF.

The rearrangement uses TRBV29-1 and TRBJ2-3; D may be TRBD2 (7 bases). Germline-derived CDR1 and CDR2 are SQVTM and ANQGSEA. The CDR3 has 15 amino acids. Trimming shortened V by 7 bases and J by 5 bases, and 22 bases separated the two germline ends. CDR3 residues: CSASLAGGGRDTQYF. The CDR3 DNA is TGCAGCGCCTCACTAGCTGGCGGGGGCAGAGATACGCAGTATTTT.

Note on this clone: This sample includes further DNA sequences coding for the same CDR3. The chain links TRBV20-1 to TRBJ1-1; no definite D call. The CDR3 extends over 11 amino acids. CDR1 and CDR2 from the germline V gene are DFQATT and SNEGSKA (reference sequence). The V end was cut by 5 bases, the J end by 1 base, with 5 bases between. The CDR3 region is CSARGNTEAFF. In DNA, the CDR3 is TGCAGTGCTCGGGGGAACACTGAAGCTTTCTTT.

This CDR3 is CASSPTGTVYGYTF. CDR3 in DNA: TGTGCCAGCAGCCCCACCGGGACAGTCTATGGCTACACCTTC. The rearrangement links TRBV7-6 to TRBJ1-2; 7 bases fit TRBD1. The CDR3 spans 14 residues. Trimming removed 5 bases from V and 4 bases from J; junction bases left unmatched: 7. Germline V gene data show CDR1 as SGHVS and CDR2 as FNYEAQ.

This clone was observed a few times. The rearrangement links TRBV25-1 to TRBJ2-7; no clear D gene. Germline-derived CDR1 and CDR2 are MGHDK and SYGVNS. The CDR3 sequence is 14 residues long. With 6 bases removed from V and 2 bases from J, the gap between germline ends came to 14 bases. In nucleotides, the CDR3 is TGTGCCAGCAGCCGAACGCACTACCCCTACGAGCAGTACTTC. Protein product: CASSRTHYPYEQYF.

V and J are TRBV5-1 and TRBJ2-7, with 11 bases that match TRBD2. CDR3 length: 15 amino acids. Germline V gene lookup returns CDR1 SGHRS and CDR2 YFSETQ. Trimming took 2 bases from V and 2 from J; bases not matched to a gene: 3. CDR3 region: CASSLLAGVPYEQYF. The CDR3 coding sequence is TGCGCCAGCAGCTTACTAGCGGGGGTACCCTACGAGCAGTACTTC.

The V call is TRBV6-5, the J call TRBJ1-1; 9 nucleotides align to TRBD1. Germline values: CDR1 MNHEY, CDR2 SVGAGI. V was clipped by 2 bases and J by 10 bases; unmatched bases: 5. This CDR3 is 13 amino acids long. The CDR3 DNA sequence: TGTGCCAGCAGTTACGGGACAGGGAGTGGAGCTTTCTTT. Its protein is CASSYGTGSGAFF.

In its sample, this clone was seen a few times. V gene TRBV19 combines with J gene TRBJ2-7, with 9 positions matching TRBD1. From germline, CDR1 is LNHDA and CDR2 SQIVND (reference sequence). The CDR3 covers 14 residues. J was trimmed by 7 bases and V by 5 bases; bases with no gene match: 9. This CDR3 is CASSSGTGSGEQYF. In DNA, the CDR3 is TGTGCCAGTAGTTCCGGGACAGGGTCGGGGGAGCAGTACTTC.

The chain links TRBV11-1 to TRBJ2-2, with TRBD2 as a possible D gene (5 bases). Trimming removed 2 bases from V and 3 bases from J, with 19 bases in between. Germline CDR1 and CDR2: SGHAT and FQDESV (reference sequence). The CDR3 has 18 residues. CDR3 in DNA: TGTGCCAGCAGCTTAAGGGAGAGCTCACGGACCTACACCGGGGAGCTGTTTTTT. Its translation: CASSLRESSRTYTGELFF.

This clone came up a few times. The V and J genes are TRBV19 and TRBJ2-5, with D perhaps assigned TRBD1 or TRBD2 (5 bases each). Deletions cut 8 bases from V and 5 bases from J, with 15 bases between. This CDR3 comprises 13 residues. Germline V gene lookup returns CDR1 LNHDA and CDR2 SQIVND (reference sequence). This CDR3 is CASRRDPRETQYF. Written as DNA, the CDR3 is TGTGCCAGTCGCAGGGACCCTCGGGAGACCCAGTACTTC.

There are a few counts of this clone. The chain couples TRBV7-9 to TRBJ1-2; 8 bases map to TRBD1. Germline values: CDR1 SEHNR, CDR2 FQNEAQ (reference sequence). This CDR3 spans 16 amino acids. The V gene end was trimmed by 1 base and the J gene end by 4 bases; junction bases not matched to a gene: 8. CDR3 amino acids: CASSLGTGPGIYGYTF. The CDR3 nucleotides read TGTGCCAGCAGCTTAGGGACAGGGCCGGGGATCTATGGCTACACCTTC.

The DNA for the CDR3 is TGTGCCAGCAGTTCGCCACTGCTCTATGGCTACACCTTC. This encodes CASSSPLLYGYTF. The rearrangement links TRBV25-1 to TRBJ1-2; D gene unclear. Trimming took off 5 bases at V and 4 bases at J, with 11 bases between the two ends. Germline V gene lookup returns CDR1 MGHDK and CDR2 SYGVNS. This CDR3 is 13 amino acids long.

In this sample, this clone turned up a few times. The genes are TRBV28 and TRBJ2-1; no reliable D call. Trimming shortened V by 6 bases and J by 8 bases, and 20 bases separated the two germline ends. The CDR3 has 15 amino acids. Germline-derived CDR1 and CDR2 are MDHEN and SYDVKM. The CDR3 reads CASSLETFLGDEQFF. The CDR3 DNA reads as TGTGCCAGCAGCCTAGAGACCTTCCTGGGCGATGAGCAGTTCTTC.